This T cell receptor (beta chain) is drawn from a study of blood T cell repertoires in COVID-19. Study-level information: Sources were T cells, B-cell-depleted T cells, or PBMCs; the material itself was cDNA or gDNA.

Trimming shortened V by 6 bases and J by 1 base, and 23 bases separated the two germline ends. This CDR3 region has 18 residues. CDR1 and CDR2 from the germline V gene are MNHEY and SVGEGT. Methods used by the authors: For nucleated cells, counts were estimated from reference gene primer amplification. Produced via immunoSEQ multiplex PCR; TCRdb's table is partial and in-frame only. V, J and clone size are those of that table, while D and trimming were read from the DNA. The table lists around 70,000 clones, approximately 86% of them singletons. The source material was peripheral blood. The sequence derives from a human donor in a cohort sampled during active COVID-19. V usage is TRBV6-2 or TRBV6-3 and J usage is TRBJ2-3, with D perhaps TRBD1 (6 bases). The CDR3 region is CASSGNQGLISGTDTQYF. The CDR3 DNA sequence: TGTGCCAGCAGCGGCAACCAGGGGCTTATATCCGGCACAGATACGCAGTATTTT.